This T cell receptor (beta chain) was identified in a study of cytomegalovirus exposure and HLA in healthy donors. CDR3 length: 12 residues. After removal of 4 bases from V and 10 bases from J, the junction contained 5 bases not matched to a gene. Germline values: CDR1 SGHNT, CDR2 YENEEA. The PCR employed 60 Vbeta primers together with 13 Jbeta primers. The protocol was immunoSEQ multiplex PCR, while the TCRdb copy is restricted to in-frame clones and leaves out a portion. The table has 170,000 or so clones, just under 80% seen once. This clonotype originated in a woman between 50 and 59 years old in good health and CMV-seropositive. The source material was PBMCs. The chain joins TRBV11-3 to TRBJ2-3, with 7 bases identical to TRBD1. The CDR3 nucleotides are TGTGCCAGCAGCTCCGGACAGGAGGCGCAGTATTTT. Translating it yields CASSSGQEAQYF.